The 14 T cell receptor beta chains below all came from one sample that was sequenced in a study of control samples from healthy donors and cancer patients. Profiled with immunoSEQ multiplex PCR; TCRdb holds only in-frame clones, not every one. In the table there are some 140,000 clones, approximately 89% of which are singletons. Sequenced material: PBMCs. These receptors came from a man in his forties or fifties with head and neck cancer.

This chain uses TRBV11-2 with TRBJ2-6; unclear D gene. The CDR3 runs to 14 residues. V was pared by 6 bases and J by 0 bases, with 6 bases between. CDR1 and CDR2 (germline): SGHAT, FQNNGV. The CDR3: CASSRSSGANVLTF. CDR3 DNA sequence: TGTGCCAGCAGTCGTAGCTCTGGGGCCAACGTCCTGACTTTC.

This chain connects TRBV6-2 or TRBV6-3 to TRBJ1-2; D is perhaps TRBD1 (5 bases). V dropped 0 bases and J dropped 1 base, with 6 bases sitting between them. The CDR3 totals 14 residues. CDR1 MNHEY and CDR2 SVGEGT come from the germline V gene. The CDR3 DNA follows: TGTGCCAGCAGTTACTCCGACAGTAACTATGGCTACACCTTC. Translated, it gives CASSYSDSNYGYTF.

CDR3 in DNA: TGTGCCACACAGGGGGGAAATAATTCACCCCTCCACTTT. This gives the protein CATQGGNNSPLHF. The chain carries TRBV28 and TRBJ1-6; 8 bases agree with TRBD1. The CDR3 length is 13 residues. The V gene end was trimmed by 10 bases and the J gene end by 5 bases; junction bases not matched to a gene: 4. From germline, CDR1 is MDHEN and CDR2 SYDVKM. The full variable domain, its missing parts supplied by reference TRBV28 and TRBJ1-6, is DVKVTQSSRYLVKRTGEKVFLECVQDMDHENMFWYRQDPGLGLRLIYFSYDVKMKEKGDIPEGYSVSREKKERFSLILESASTNQTSMYLCATQGGNNSPLHFGNGTRLTVT.

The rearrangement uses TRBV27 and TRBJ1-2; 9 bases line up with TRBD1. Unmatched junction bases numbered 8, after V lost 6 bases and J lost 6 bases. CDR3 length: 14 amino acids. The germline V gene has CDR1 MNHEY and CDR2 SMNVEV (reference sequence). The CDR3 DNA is TGTGCCAGCAGCCTGGGGGGACAGGGCCATGGCTACACCTTC. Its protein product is CASSLGGQGHGYTF.

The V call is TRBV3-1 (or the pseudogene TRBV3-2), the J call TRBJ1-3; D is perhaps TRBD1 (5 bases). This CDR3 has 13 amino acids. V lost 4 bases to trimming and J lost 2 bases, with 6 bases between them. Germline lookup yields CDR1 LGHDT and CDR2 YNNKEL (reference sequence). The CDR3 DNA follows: TGTGCCAGCAGCCGGGGGGCTGGAAACACCATATATTTT. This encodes CASSRGAGNTIYF.

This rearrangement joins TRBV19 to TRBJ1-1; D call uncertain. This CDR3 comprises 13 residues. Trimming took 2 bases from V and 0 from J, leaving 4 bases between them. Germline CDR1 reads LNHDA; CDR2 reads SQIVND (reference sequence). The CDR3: CASSITLNTEAFF. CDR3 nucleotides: TGTGCCAGTAGTATAACGCTGAACACTGAAGCTTTCTTT.

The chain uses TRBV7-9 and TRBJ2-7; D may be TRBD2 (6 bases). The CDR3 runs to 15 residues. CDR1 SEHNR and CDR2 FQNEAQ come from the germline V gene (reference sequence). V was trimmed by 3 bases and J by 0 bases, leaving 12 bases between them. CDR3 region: CASSLGDGSSYEQYF. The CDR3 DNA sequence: TGTGCCAGCAGCTTGGGGGACGGGAGCTCCTACGAGCAGTACTTC.

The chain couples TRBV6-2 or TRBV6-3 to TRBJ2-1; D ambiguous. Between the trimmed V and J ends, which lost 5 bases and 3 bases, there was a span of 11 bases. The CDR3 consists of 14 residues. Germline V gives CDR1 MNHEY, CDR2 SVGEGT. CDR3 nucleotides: TGTGCCAGCAGTAACGGACGGAACTACAATGAGCAGTTCTTC. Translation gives CASSNGRNYNEQFF.

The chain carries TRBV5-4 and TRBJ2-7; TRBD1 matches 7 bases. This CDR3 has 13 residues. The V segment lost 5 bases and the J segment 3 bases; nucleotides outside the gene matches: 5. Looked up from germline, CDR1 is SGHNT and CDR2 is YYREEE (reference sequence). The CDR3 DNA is TGTGCCAGCAGTCGAGGGACAGACTACGAGCAGTACTTC. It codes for CASSRGTDYEQYF. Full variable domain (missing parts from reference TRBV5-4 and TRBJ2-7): ETGVTQSPTHLIKTRGQQVTLRCSSQSGHNTVSWYQQALGQGPQFIFQYYREEENGRGNFPPRFSGLQFPNYSSELNVNALELDDSALYLCASSRGTDYEQYFGPGTRLTVT.

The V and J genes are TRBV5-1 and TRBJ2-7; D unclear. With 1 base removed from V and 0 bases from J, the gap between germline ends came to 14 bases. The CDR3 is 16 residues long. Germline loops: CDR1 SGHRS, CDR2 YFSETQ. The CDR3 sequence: CASSLSSQTSSYEQYF. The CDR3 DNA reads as TGCGCCAGCAGCTTGAGTAGTCAGACAAGCTCCTACGAGCAGTACTTC. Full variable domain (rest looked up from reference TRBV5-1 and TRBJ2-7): KAGVTQTPRYLIKTRGQQVTLSCSPISGHRSVSWYQQTPGQGLQFLFEYFSETQRNKGNFPGRFSGRQFSNSRSEMNVSTLELGDSALYLCASSLSSQTSSYEQYFGPGTRLTVT.

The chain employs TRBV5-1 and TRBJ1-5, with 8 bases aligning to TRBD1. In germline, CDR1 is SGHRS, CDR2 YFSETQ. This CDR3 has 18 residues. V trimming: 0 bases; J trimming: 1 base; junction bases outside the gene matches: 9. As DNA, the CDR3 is TGCGCCAGCAGCTTGGCCCCAGGGGGCCCATACAGCAATCAGCCCCAGCATTTT. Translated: CASSLAPGGPYSNQPQHF.

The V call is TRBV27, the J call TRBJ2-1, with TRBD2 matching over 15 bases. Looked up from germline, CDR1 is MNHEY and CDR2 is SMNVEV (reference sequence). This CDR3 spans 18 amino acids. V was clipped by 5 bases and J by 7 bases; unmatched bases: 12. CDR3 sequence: CASSPSGGLAGGGNEQFF. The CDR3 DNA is TGTGCCAGCAGTCCATCCGGCGGACTAGCGGGGGGGGGAAATGAGCAGTTCTTC.

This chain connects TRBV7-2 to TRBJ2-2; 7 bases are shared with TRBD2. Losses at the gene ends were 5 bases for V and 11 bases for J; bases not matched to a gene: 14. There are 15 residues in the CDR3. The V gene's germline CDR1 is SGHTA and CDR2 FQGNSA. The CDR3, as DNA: TGTGCCAGCAGCCCTTCCCCCTCCGGGGGGAGCGAGCTGTTTTTT. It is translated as CASSPSPSGGSELFF.

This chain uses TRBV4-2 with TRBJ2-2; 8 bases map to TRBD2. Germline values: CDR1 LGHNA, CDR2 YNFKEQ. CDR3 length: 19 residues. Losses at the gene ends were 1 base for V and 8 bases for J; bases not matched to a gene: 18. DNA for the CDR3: TGTGCCAGCAGCCAAGTGTCCCATGGGGCGGGGGGCCTAGCAGGGGAGCTGTTTTTT. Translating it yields CASSQVSHGAGGLAGELFF.